The rows below give T cell receptor beta chains drawn from one sample of a study of control samples from healthy donors and cancer patients. Some clones are missing from TCRdb's copy, which holds only in-frame ones; the method was immunoSEQ multiplex PCR. The sample has tens of thousands of clones, over 75% seen once. The sequenced sample consisted of blood. The origin of the receptors is a man in his fifties or sixties in good health. The CDR3 runs from the conserved cysteine through the conserved F or W. The order of the fields is clone size, V gene, CDR3 length, D gene, J gene, CDR3 DNA, CDR3 protein. D genes are given only for firm matches. Clone size appears in some rows only: once, few, many, or a class for an expanded clone.

abundance: once
v_gene: TRBV27
len: 16
d_gene: NA
j_gene: TRBJ1-1
CDR3nt: TGTGCCAGCAGTTTATCGGGGGCAGGACTATCCACTGAAGCTTTCTTT
CDR3aa: CASSLSGAGLSTEAFF

abundance: NA
v_gene: TRBV30
len: 15
d_gene: NA
j_gene: TRBJ1-5
CDR3nt: TGTGCCTGGAGTGTACGGCTGACTAGCAATCAGCCCCAGCATTTT
CDR3aa: CAWSVRLTSNQPQHF

abundance: NA
v_gene: TRBV29-1
len: 12
d_gene: NA
j_gene: TRBJ1-1
CDR3nt: TGCAGCGTTGACAGGGGAAACACTGAAGCTTTCTTT
CDR3aa: CSVDRGNTEAFF

abundance: NA
v_gene: TRBV12-5
len: 17
d_gene: NA
j_gene: TRBJ1-5
CDR3nt: TGTGCTAGTGGTTTGAGGCAGGGAAGGTATAGCAATCAGCCCCAGCATTTT
CDR3aa: CASGLRQGRYSNQPQHF

abundance: NA
v_gene: TRBV30
len: 12
d_gene: NA
j_gene: TRBJ1-1
CDR3nt: TGTGCCTGGAGTAGGGTGAACACTGAAGCTTTCTTT
CDR3aa: CAWSRVNTEAFF

abundance: NA
v_gene: TRBV18
len: 21
d_gene: TRBD2
j_gene: TRBJ2-3
CDR3nt: TGTGCCAGCTCACCACTACTCAGGGGAACTAGCGGGGGGGCTGGCACAGATACGCAGTATTTT
CDR3aa: CASSPLLRGTSGGAGTDTQYF

abundance: few
v_gene: TRBV7-3
len: 16
d_gene: TRBD2
j_gene: TRBJ2-3
CDR3nt: TGTGCCAGCAGCACTAGCGGGGGGGCTGTAGGAGATACGCAGTATTTT
CDR3aa: CASSTSGGAVGDTQYF

abundance: NA
v_gene: TRBV5-1
len: 14
d_gene: NA
j_gene: TRBJ2-7
CDR3nt: TGCGCCAGCAGCTTAGGCAGGGGCCCTCGGGAGCAGTACTTC
CDR3aa: CASSLGRGPREQYF

abundance: NA
v_gene: TRBV3-1/TRBV3-2
len: 16
d_gene: NA
j_gene: TRBJ1-1
CDR3nt: TGTGCCAGCAGCCAAACGACAGCTTTCTCGAACACTGAAGCTTTCTTT
CDR3aa: CASSQTTAFSNTEAFF

abundance: NA
v_gene: TRBV11-1
len: 14
d_gene: TRBD1
j_gene: TRBJ2-5
CDR3nt: TGTGCCAGCAGCTCGTTAGACAGGGTACAGACCCAGTACTTC
CDR3aa: CASSSLDRVQTQYF

abundance: NA
v_gene: TRBV14
len: 13
d_gene: TRBD1
j_gene: TRBJ1-1
CDR3nt: TGTGCCAGCAAAATGAACAGGGGAACTGAAGCTTTCTTT
CDR3aa: CASKMNRGTEAFF

abundance: NA
v_gene: TRBV24-1
len: 14
d_gene: NA
j_gene: TRBJ2-7
CDR3nt: TGTGCCACCAGTGATCCGTTGGAGTCGCACGAGCAGTACTTC
CDR3aa: CATSDPLESHEQYF

abundance: NA
v_gene: TRBV7-9
len: 14
d_gene: NA
j_gene: TRBJ2-2
CDR3nt: TGTGCCAGCAGCCAGCCGCGAGGTCCCGGGGAGCTGTTTTTT
CDR3aa: CASSQPRGPGELFF

abundance: NA
v_gene: TRBV11-2
len: 15
d_gene: NA
j_gene: TRBJ2-1
CDR3nt: TGTGCCAGCAGCCCCTATACCCTGGGGGGAAATGAGCAGTTCTTC
CDR3aa: CASSPYTLGGNEQFF

abundance: medium-sized
v_gene: TRBV25-1
len: 12
d_gene: TRBD1
j_gene: TRBJ1-2
CDR3nt: TGTGCCAGCAGTACAGGGGGCCGTGGCTACACCTTC
CDR3aa: CASSTGGRGYTF

abundance: NA
v_gene: TRBV7-2
len: 15
d_gene: TRBD1
j_gene: TRBJ1-4
CDR3nt: TGTGCCAGCAGCCCGATGACAGGGGGAAGTGAAAAACTGTTTTTT
CDR3aa: CASSPMTGGSEKLFF

abundance: NA
v_gene: TRBV12-3/TRBV12-4
len: 13
d_gene: TRBD1
j_gene: TRBJ2-5
CDR3nt: TGTGCCAGCAGTACAGGGGAACAAGAGACCCAGTACTTC
CDR3aa: CASSTGEQETQYF

abundance: NA
v_gene: TRBV3-1/TRBV3-2
len: 14
d_gene: NA
j_gene: TRBJ1-6
CDR3nt: TGTGCCAGCAGCCGAGGGGGGTTCAAAGGACCCCTCCACTTT
CDR3aa: CASSRGGFKGPLHF

abundance: NA
v_gene: TRBV29-1
len: 16
d_gene: TRBD1
j_gene: TRBJ1-4
CDR3nt: TGCAGCGTCCTGACAGGGAGTCCTTGGGCTAATGAAAAACTGTTTTTT
CDR3aa: CSVLTGSPWANEKLFF

abundance: NA
v_gene: TRBV27
len: 22
d_gene: TRBD1
j_gene: TRBJ2-6
CDR3nt: TGTGCCAGCAGTTTATGGGGTTTTCGGGACAGGGGAATGAGGTCTGGGGCCAACGTCCTGACTTTC
CDR3aa: CASSLWGFRDRGMRSGANVLTF

abundance: once
v_gene: TRBV11-2
len: 16
d_gene: TRBD2
j_gene: TRBJ2-5
CDR3nt: TGTGCCAGCAGCTTAGATCGTGGGGGGGAACGGGAGACCCAGTACTTC
CDR3aa: CASSLDRGGERETQYF

abundance: NA
v_gene: TRBV18
len: 15
d_gene: NA
j_gene: TRBJ1-3
CDR3nt: TGTGCCAGCTCACCACGAGGTTCCTCTGGAAACACCATATATTTT
CDR3aa: CASSPRGSSGNTIYF

abundance: NA
v_gene: TRBV5-4
len: 17
d_gene: TRBD1
j_gene: TRBJ1-4
CDR3nt: TGTGCCAGCACTAACGGAGGGGGGACAGTAACTAATGAAAAACTGTTTTTT
CDR3aa: CASTNGGGTVTNEKLFF

abundance: once
v_gene: TRBV10-3
len: 14
d_gene: NA
j_gene: TRBJ2-7
CDR3nt: TGTGCCATCAGTGAGAGCGGCAGGGTTTACGAGCAGTACTTC
CDR3aa: CAISESGRVYEQYF

abundance: once
v_gene: TRBV4-2
len: 17
d_gene: TRBD1
j_gene: TRBJ1-1
CDR3nt: TGTGCCAGCAGCCAAGGGACAGGGGCCCGTTTGAACACTGAAGCTTTCTTT
CDR3aa: CASSQGTGARLNTEAFF

abundance: NA
v_gene: TRBV12-3/TRBV12-4
len: 12
d_gene: NA
j_gene: TRBJ2-3
CDR3nt: TGTGCCAGCATGTGGGTCACAGATACGCAGTATTTT
CDR3aa: CASMWVTDTQYF

abundance: NA
v_gene: TRBV18
len: 15
d_gene: TRBD1
j_gene: TRBJ2-7
CDR3nt: TGTGCCAGCTCCTACCGGGACAGAAGTACCTACGAGCAGTACTTC
CDR3aa: CASSYRDRSTYEQYF

abundance: NA
v_gene: TRBV11-2
len: 18
d_gene: TRBD2
j_gene: TRBJ2-3
CDR3nt: TGTGCCAGCAGCTTAGGTGGGCTAGCGGGCGGGGGGGCAGATACGCAGTATTTT
CDR3aa: CASSLGGLAGGGADTQYF

abundance: NA
v_gene: TRBV10-3
len: 15
d_gene: NA
j_gene: TRBJ2-6
CDR3nt: TGTGCCATCAGTGGGCCAGGGACTGGGGCCAACGTCCTGACTTTC
CDR3aa: CAISGPGTGANVLTF

abundance: once
v_gene: TRBV4-1
len: 15
d_gene: TRBD1
j_gene: TRBJ2-5
CDR3nt: TGCGCCAGCAGCCTAAGAGGGACAGTACAAGAGACCCAGTACTTC
CDR3aa: CASSLRGTVQETQYF

abundance: few
v_gene: TRBV7-7
len: 13
d_gene: NA
j_gene: TRBJ2-7
CDR3nt: TGTGCCAGCAGCCAAGAGATCTCCTACGAGCAGTACTTC
CDR3aa: CASSQEISYEQYF

abundance: NA
v_gene: TRBV2
len: 15
d_gene: TRBD2
j_gene: TRBJ2-7
CDR3nt: TGTGCCAGCAGTCCAGAGCGGGGGGGTACCTACGAGCAGTACTTT
CDR3aa: CASSPERGGTYEQYF

abundance: NA
v_gene: TRBV6-5
len: 14
d_gene: NA
j_gene: TRBJ2-7
CDR3nt: TGTGCCAGCAGTTACACCGCTAGGACCTACGAGCAGTACTTC
CDR3aa: CASSYTARTYEQYF

abundance: NA
v_gene: TRBV24-1
len: 14
d_gene: NA
j_gene: TRBJ1-4
CDR3nt: TGTGCCACCAGTTCTACCGGTTCGGATGAAAAACTGTTTTTT
CDR3aa: CATSSTGSDEKLFF

abundance: NA
v_gene: TRBV7-9
len: 15
d_gene: NA
j_gene: TRBJ1-2
CDR3nt: TGTGCCAGCAGCGGGGGAACAGGGAGTGTCGATGGCTACACCTTC
CDR3aa: CASSGGTGSVDGYTF

abundance: NA
v_gene: TRBV1
len: 16
d_gene: NA
j_gene: TRBJ2-6
CDR3nt: TGCACCAGCAGCCAGGATCGTTTGTGTCGGGCCAACGTCCTGACTTTC
CDR3aa: CTSSQDRLCRANVLTF

abundance: few
v_gene: TRBV29-1
len: 12
d_gene: NA
j_gene: TRBJ2-7
CDR3nt: TGCAGCGTTGGACAGACTTCCTACGAGCAGTACTTC
CDR3aa: CSVGQTSYEQYF

abundance: NA
v_gene: TRBV5-1
len: 16
d_gene: TRBD1
j_gene: TRBJ2-5
CDR3nt: TGCGCCAGCAGCTTAAGAGGACAGGGTACCCAAGAGACCCAGTACTTC
CDR3aa: CASSLRGQGTQETQYF

abundance: NA
v_gene: TRBV9
len: 12
d_gene: NA
j_gene: TRBJ1-2
CDR3nt: TGTGCCAGCAGCAGGGCAAACTATGGCTACACCTTC
CDR3aa: CASSRANYGYTF

abundance: NA
v_gene: TRBV7-2
len: 16
d_gene: TRBD1
j_gene: TRBJ2-2
CDR3nt: TGTGCCAGCAGCTTATCCGGGACAGGGTCGGCCGGGGAGCTGTTTTTT
CDR3aa: CASSLSGTGSAGELFF

abundance: few
v_gene: TRBV27
len: 16
d_gene: TRBD1
j_gene: TRBJ1-6
CDR3nt: TGTGCCAGCAGTTTATCGGGGACAGGGTGGAATTCACCCCTCCACTTT
CDR3aa: CASSLSGTGWNSPLHF

abundance: NA
v_gene: TRBV5-6
len: 15
d_gene: TRBD1
j_gene: TRBJ1-1
CDR3nt: TGTGCCAGCAGCTTACCGGGACAGGGGGTGACTGAAGCTTTCTTT
CDR3aa: CASSLPGQGVTEAFF

abundance: NA
v_gene: TRBV12-5
len: 14
d_gene: NA
j_gene: TRBJ1-1
CDR3nt: TGTGCTAGTGGTTTGGAAACGGACGGGACTGAAGCTTTCTTT
CDR3aa: CASGLETDGTEAFF

abundance: NA
v_gene: TRBV7-2
len: 18
d_gene: TRBD2
j_gene: TRBJ2-2
CDR3nt: TGTGCCAGCAGCTTAGTTCCTAGCGGGGGTTCTGTGACCGGGGAGCTGTTTTTT
CDR3aa: CASSLVPSGGSVTGELFF

abundance: NA
v_gene: TRBV5-5
len: 15
d_gene: NA
j_gene: TRBJ1-2
CDR3nt: TGTGCCAGCAGCTTACCGGGACAAGGCCTCTATGGCTACACCTTC
CDR3aa: CASSLPGQGLYGYTF

abundance: NA
v_gene: TRBV6-2/TRBV6-3
len: 16
d_gene: NA
j_gene: TRBJ2-6
CDR3nt: TGTGCCAGCAGCCCCGGAGGGATCTCTGGGGCCAACGTCCTGACTTTC
CDR3aa: CASSPGGISGANVLTF